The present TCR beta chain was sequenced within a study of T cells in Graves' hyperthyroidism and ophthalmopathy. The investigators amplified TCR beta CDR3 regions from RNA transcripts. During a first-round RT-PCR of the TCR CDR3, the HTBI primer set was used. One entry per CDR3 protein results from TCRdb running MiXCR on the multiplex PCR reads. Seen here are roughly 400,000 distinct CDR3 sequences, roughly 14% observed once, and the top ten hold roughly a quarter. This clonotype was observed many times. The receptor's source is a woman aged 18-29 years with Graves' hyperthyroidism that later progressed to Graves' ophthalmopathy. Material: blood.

For the CDR3, the DNA is TGCGCCAGCAGCTTGGCGGGACAGGGATTCACCAGTGGAACAGATACGCAGTATTTT. The encoded protein is CASSLAGQGFTSGTDTQYF. The chain recombines TRBV5-1 with TRBJ2-3; 9 nucleotides align to TRBD1. The V gene end was trimmed by 0 bases and the J gene end by 3 bases; junction bases not matched to a gene: 14. Germline V gene lookup returns CDR1 SGHRS and CDR2 YFSETQ. This CDR3 is 19 amino acids long.